A selection of T cell receptor beta chains follows, all from one sample in a study of OX40 agonist ivuxolimab in advanced cancers. Here immunoSEQ multiplex PCR was the method, and the copy in TCRdb shows in-frame clones only, minus some. Of tens of thousands of clones detected, approximately 86% appear once; the ten largest clones hold roughly 2%. This sample comprised CD4+ or CD8+ T cells sorted from blood, obtained in a trial of the OX40 agonist ivuxolimab. These TCRs come from an adult with an advanced solid tumor such as melanoma, head and neck, liver or kidney cancer. Each CDR3 is given with its conserved first and last residue. Some rows mark clone size as missing; the rest say once, few, many or name a class of expanded clone.

length	V	J	size	CDR3
14	TRBV4-3	TRBJ2-3	NA	CASSLGSGTDTQYF
17	TRBV4-1	TRBJ2-7	NA	CASSQDRRGARTYEQYF
15	TRBV2	TRBJ1-2	NA	CASSSDRGANYGYTF
14	TRBV9	TRBJ1-1	NA	CASSTRDRDTEAFF
18	TRBV7-6	TRBJ2-1	NA	CASSPGTSVASSYNEQFF
16	TRBV10-1	TRBJ2-1	NA	CASSDPGLADYNEQFF
16	TRBV7-9	TRBJ1-4	NA	CASSFQGTQGLVKLFF
18	TRBV7-2	TRBJ2-7	once	CASSPRGLDWETLYEQYF
14	TRBV5-6	TRBJ2-1	NA	CASSPFQGYNEQFF
13	TRBV11-3	TRBJ2-7	few	CASSKTPEYEQYF
15	TRBV19	TRBJ1-5	many	CASSISAHYNQPQHF
13	TRBV7-9	TRBJ1-2	NA	CASSARTGDGYTF
13	TRBV7-8	TRBJ1-5	NA	CASSLEHTQPQHF
10	TRBV28	TRBJ1-2	NA	CASRGYGYTF
12	TRBV6-1	TRBJ2-7	few	CASSVEYYEQYF
11	TRBV11-2	TRBJ2-1	NA	CASTSTGLQFF
15	TRBV6-1	TRBJ1-1	NA	CASSVLSGGNTEAFF
14	TRBV7-8	TRBJ1-2	NA	CASSSPLGLDGYTF
13	TRBV6-5	TRBJ2-5	NA	CASWGRGGETQYF
11	TRBV25-1	TRBJ2-7	NA	CASRTVYEQYF
16	TRBV19	TRBJ2-3	NA	CASRESAAADRNTQYF
17	TRBV4-1	TRBJ2-3	NA	CASSQDVRGGRTDTQYF
13	TRBV2	TRBJ2-5	NA	CASSDGLAGTQYF
15	TRBV7-2	TRBJ1-6	NA	CASSFTQGANSPLHF
15	TRBV28	TRBJ1-2	NA	CASSVTDRAPNGYTF
16	TRBV25-1	TRBJ2-4	NA	CASRPSEGHFFDIQYF